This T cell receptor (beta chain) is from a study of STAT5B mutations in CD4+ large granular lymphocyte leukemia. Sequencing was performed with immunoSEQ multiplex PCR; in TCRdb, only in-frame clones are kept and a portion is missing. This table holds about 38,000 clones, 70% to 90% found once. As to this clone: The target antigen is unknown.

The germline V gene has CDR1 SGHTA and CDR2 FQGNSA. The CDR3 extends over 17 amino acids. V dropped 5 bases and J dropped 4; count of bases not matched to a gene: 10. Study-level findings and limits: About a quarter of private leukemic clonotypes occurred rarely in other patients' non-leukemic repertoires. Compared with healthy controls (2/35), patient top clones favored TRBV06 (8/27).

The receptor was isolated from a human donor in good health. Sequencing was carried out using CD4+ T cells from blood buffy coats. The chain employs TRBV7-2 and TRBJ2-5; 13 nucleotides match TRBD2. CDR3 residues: CASSQTMGLAGTETQYF. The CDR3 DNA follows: TGTGCCAGCAGCCAAACCATGGGACTAGCGGGAACAGAGACCCAGTACTTC.